The TCR beta chain described here comes from a study of cytomegalovirus exposure and HLA in healthy donors (dated by TCRdb to 2016 to 2017). Regarding the study in general: According to a later analysis, one platform produced both the roughly 120 validation repertoires and the 700 or so repertoires of the first cohort. The study aimed to test whether cataloging public T cell receptors could reveal signatures of past pathogen exposure. In addition to the first cohort of around 670 subjects, a separate validation cohort of around 110 different subjects was used. High-throughput TCR immunosequencing, statistical association of individual TCRs with disease status, and machine learning were combined to predict cytomegalovirus infection status. Overall study outcomes, separate from this receptor: In the study, about 150 TCR beta chains were listed as associated with cytomegalovirus. In vitro tests confirmed that three of the cytomegalovirus-associated TCR beta chains recognize cytomegalovirus antigens. Cytomegalovirus status was reported to be diagnosed by the classifier with high specificity and sensitivity in both the original and validation cohorts. It was suggested by the authors that the approach could potentially be generalized to other disease states and immunological phenotypes. A later analysis had no HLA typing for the validation cohort, so co-occurrence there was scored across all 110 or so repertoires. In a later analysis, TCRs clustered in the first cohort were found to also tend to co-occur in the roughly 130 validation repertoires, with over 90% of cluster scores above 0. Most TCR sequences were observed very rarely across donors, whereas some public TCRs were present in many individuals.

Separate from the roughly 650-subject first cohort, the validation cohort of 120 subjects was the group to which the donors belonged. V and J are trimmed by 1 base and 2 bases, and the gene matches miss 1 base of the junction. Including cysteine and phenylalanine, the CDR3 has 14 amino acids. The entry retains the CDR3 DNA only, 42 bases that are in frame from base 1. Based on the germline V gene (reference sequence), the CDR1 and CDR2 sequences are GTSNPN and SVGIG. The sample holds a few counts of this clone. Which antigen it targets is not known. No clone much larger than this one lies a single base away; base qualities are absent. Libraries were prepared through the immunoSEQ multiplex PCR assay. In the authors' own workflow: A statistical classification framework was built for diagnosing cytomegalovirus status from the catalog of TCR beta chain sequences. The immuneACCESS repertoire file appears here via TCRdb, limited to in-frame rearrangements. These files lack a portion of the clones; in checked studies, under half of the deficit traces to unresolved V genes, and the cause of the others is not known. The V and J calls and clone size were taken over from that table, and D and trimming were inferred from the DNA. The sample table holds about 130,000 clones, of which 89% were seen once. 1.5% to 2% of the sample lies in the top ten.

The V and J segments used are TRBV30 and TRBJ1-2; the junction holds 10 bases that match TRBD1. Sequenced material: PBMCs. The receptor was isolated from a woman aged 18-35 years in good health and CMV-seronegative. The CDR3 region: CAWSGDRGNYGYTF. The DNA is as follows: TGTGCCTGGAGTGGGGACAGGGGAAACTATGGCTACACCTTC.